What follows are 11 T cell receptor beta chains derived from one specimen sequenced in a study of cytomegalovirus exposure and HLA in healthy donors (dated by TCRdb to 2015 to 2018). Libraries were constructed by the immunoSEQ multiplex PCR assay. A mixture of 60 forward primers for TCR Vbeta segments and 13 reverse primers for TCR Jbeta segments was used in the multiplex PCR. What TCRdb holds here is the immuneACCESS table cut down to in-frame rearrangements. Part of the clones is not present; checked against another copy, under half of the missing clones reflect an unresolved V gene, and the others are unexplained. The sample table lists over 110,000 clones, just under 85% of them with a count of one. The ten largest clones take up roughly 9.9% of the sample. Sequencing used PBMCs. The receptor set was obtained from a woman aged 55-70 years in good health and CMV-seropositive.

The chain employs TRBV4-1 and TRBJ2-3; TRBD2 matches 8 bases. CDR1 is MGHRA, CDR2 YSYEKL, per germline. The V and J ends lost 0 bases and 0 bases, in that order; junction bases with no gene match: 11. The CDR3 spans 19 residues. CDR3 DNA: TGCGCCAGCAGCCAAGACATCCCCGCGGGAGGCTTGAGCACAGATACGCAGTATTTT. It encodes CASSQDIPAGGLSTDTQYF.

The J gene is TRBJ2-1, the V gene TRBV6-4, with TRBD2 matching over 10 bases. The CDR3 has 17 amino acids. After removal of 5 bases from V and 8 bases from J, the junction contained 15 bases not matched to a gene. Germline CDR1 and CDR2: MRHNA and SNTAGT. In DNA form, the CDR3 reads TGTGCCAGCAGTCCAATAGGTTCTAGCGGGGGTTTCGATGAGCAGTTCTTC. It specifies CASSPIGSSGGFDEQFF.

The chain couples TRBV18 to TRBJ2-7; no reliable D call. V lost 0 bases and J lost 7, with 10 bases in between. Germline loops: CDR1 KGHSH, CDR2 LQKENI. The CDR3 consists of 13 residues. The CDR3 loop is CASSPPSRLEQYF. In DNA, the CDR3 is TGTGCCAGCTCACCACCGTCCCGTTTAGAGCAGTACTTC.

In this sample, this clone turned up a few times. The J gene is TRBJ1-2, the V gene TRBV10-3, with 7 positions matching TRBD1. V dropped 4 bases and J dropped 11; count of bases not matched to a gene: 4. The CDR3 is 11 residues long. CDR1 ENHRY and CDR2 SYGVKD come from the germline V gene. CDR3 sequence: CAISAGTVYTF. The CDR3 DNA reads TGTGCCATCAGTGCCGGGACAGTTTACACCTTC.

The chain has TRBV7-8 and TRBJ2-1, with D perhaps TRBD2 (7 bases). V lost 8 bases to trimming and J lost 7 bases, with 18 bases between them. Germline V gene data show CDR1 as SGHVS and CDR2 as FQNEAQ. The CDR3 runs 14 residues. The CDR3 DNA sequence: TGTGCCAGCGCGGGGGCAGGGTTGAGAAATGAGCAGTTCTTC. It translates to CASAGAGLRNEQFF.

This chain links TRBV7-3 with TRBJ2-6; a weak D match, TRBD2 (5 bases). There are 17 residues in the CDR3. Germline V CDR1 and CDR2: SGHTA, FQGTGA. V was pared by 4 bases and J by 0 bases, with 13 bases between. CDR3 DNA: TGTGCCAGCAGCTCGGACTGGGCGTCCTCTGGGGCCAACGTCCTGACTTTC. Its protein product is CASSSDWASSGANVLTF.

The rearrangement joins TRBV15 to TRBJ1-5, with TRBD1 matching 7 bases. The CDR3 totals 18 residues. Germline V lookup: CDR1 LNHNV, CDR2 YYDKDF (reference sequence). V lost 1 base to trimming and J lost 4 bases; unmatched junction nucleotides: 13. CDR3 nucleotide sequence: TGTGCCACCAGCAGAGGAGTAGCACAGGGGCCCTTTAATCAGCCCCAGCATTTT. Protein product: CATSRGVAQGPFNQPQHF. Complete variable domain (other parts from reference TRBV15 and TRBJ1-5): DAMVIQNPRYQVTQFGKPVTLSCSQTLNHNVMYWYQQKSSQAPKLLFHYYDKDFNNEADTPDNFQSRRPNTSFCFLDIRSPGLGDTAMYLCATSRGVAQGPFNQPQHFGDGTRLSIL.

V is TRBV5-4 and J is TRBJ1-4; possibly TRBD1 for D (6 bases). Trimming cost V 4 bases and J 7 bases, with 20 bases left between them. Germline assignment: CDR1 SGHNT and CDR2 YYREEE (reference sequence). The CDR3 covers 16 residues. The CDR3 region has the DNA TGTGCCAGCAGCGAGAGCCCGGGACATCAAGGTGAAAAACTGTTTTTT. Protein product: CASSESPGHQGEKLFF.

The chain uses TRBV9 and TRBJ2-3; D may be TRBD1 (6 bases). Germline V lookup: CDR1 SGDLS, CDR2 YYNGEE. Trimming removed 7 bases from V and 1 base from J, with 10 bases in between. The CDR3 contains 13 residues. The CDR3 here is CASCRQGTDTQYF. CDR3 nucleotides: TGTGCCAGCTGCAGACAGGGCACAGATACGCAGTATTTT.

There are a few counts of this clone. The gene calls are TRBV29-1 and TRBJ2-7; 9 bases fit TRBD2. Germline CDR1 and CDR2: SQVTM and ANQGSEA. V shed 4 bases, J shed 4 bases, and the junction held 5 bases outside the gene matches. The CDR3 runs to 13 residues. The DNA of the CDR3 is TGCAGCGTTGTGGATAGCGGGGGATACGAGCAGTACTTC. Translation gives CSVVDSGGYEQYF.

This chain uses TRBV6-6 with TRBJ1-5, with TRBD1 as a possible D gene (5 bases). Per germline, CDR1 MNHNY and CDR2 SVGAGI (reference sequence). Trimming stripped 7 bases from V and 5 bases from J, with 15 bases between. The CDR3 contains 14 residues. DNA of the CDR3: TGTGCCAGCACCCAGGGCGGTGATGATCAGCCCCAGCATTTT. This encodes CASTQGGDDQPQHF.